These T cell receptor beta chains were read from a single sample in a study of T cell responses to AZD1222 COVID-19 vaccine. Measured with immunoSEQ multiplex PCR; TCRdb has only the in-frame clones, and not every one. The top ten hold 2.9% of the sample, which has about 110,000 clones, over 90% seen once. The starting material was peripheral blood, obtained 28 days after the second AZD1222 dose. The receptors were sampled from an adult who received the AZD1222 COVID-19 vaccine. The CDR3 runs from the conserved cysteine through the conserved F or W. The D gene is left open where the match is weak. Rows give clone size only sometimes, using once, few, many, or a class for an expanded clone.

v_call: TRBV6-5; clone_size: NA; d_call: NA; j_call: TRBJ2-7; cdr3_nt: TGTGCCAGCAGTTACGGGACCGATTTCGAGCAGTACTTC; cdr3_aa: CASSYGTDFEQYF
v_call: TRBV7-2; clone_size: NA; d_call: NA; j_call: TRBJ2-1; cdr3_nt: TGTGCCAGCAGCTCCCCTCGCGGGAACAATGAGCAGTTCTTC; cdr3_aa: CASSSPRGNNEQFF
v_call: TRBV5-1; clone_size: NA; d_call: NA; j_call: TRBJ2-7; cdr3_nt: TGCGCCAGCAGGCCCCGGGACATAGGGGAGCAGTACTTC; cdr3_aa: CASRPRDIGEQYF
v_call: TRBV10-3; clone_size: NA; d_call: NA; j_call: TRBJ2-1; cdr3_nt: TGTGCCATCGGGTCCTACAATGAGCAGTTCTTC; cdr3_aa: CAIGSYNEQFF
v_call: TRBV10-2; clone_size: few; d_call: NA; j_call: TRBJ1-1; cdr3_nt: TGCGCCAGCCTAGGAACGAGACCGACCGAAGCTTTCTTT; cdr3_aa: CASLGTRPTEAFF
v_call: TRBV4-1; clone_size: NA; d_call: NA; j_call: TRBJ1-4; cdr3_nt: TGCGCCAGCAGCCGGGGGACATCTGCAACTAATGAAAAACTGTTTTTT; cdr3_aa: CASSRGTSATNEKLFF
v_call: TRBV7-9; clone_size: NA; d_call: NA; j_call: TRBJ1-3; cdr3_nt: TGTGCCAGCAGCTTAGGGACAGCTGGAAACACCATATATTTT; cdr3_aa: CASSLGTAGNTIYF
v_call: TRBV6-1; clone_size: NA; d_call: NA; j_call: TRBJ1-5; cdr3_nt: TGTGCCAGCAGTGAAGCGCAAGCAGGGGTTGGGAATCAGCCCCAGCATTTT; cdr3_aa: CASSEAQAGVGNQPQHF
v_call: TRBV5-4; clone_size: NA; d_call: NA; j_call: TRBJ1-2; cdr3_nt: TGTGCCAGCAGCTTGCTTAGTACTAACTATGGCTACACCTTC; cdr3_aa: CASSLLSTNYGYTF
v_call: TRBV4-1; clone_size: NA; d_call: NA; j_call: TRBJ1-5; cdr3_nt: TGCGCCAGCAGCCAAGATAGTGGGGGCCGCAATCAGCCCCAGCATTTT; cdr3_aa: CASSQDSGGRNQPQHF
v_call: TRBV7-9; clone_size: NA; d_call: TRBD2; j_call: TRBJ2-7; cdr3_nt: TGTGCCAGCAGCTTAGAAGGCGGGGGTAGGTACGAGCAGTACTTC; cdr3_aa: CASSLEGGGRYEQYF
v_call: TRBV6-5; clone_size: NA; d_call: NA; j_call: TRBJ1-3; cdr3_nt: TGTGCCAGCAAGAGGGGGTACACCATATATTTT; cdr3_aa: CASKRGYTIYF
v_call: TRBV9; clone_size: NA; d_call: TRBD1; j_call: TRBJ1-2; cdr3_nt: TGTGCCAGCAGCGTAGGAGGGGGCGCCGGGTATGGCTACACCTTC; cdr3_aa: CASSVGGGAGYGYTF
v_call: TRBV6-5; clone_size: NA; d_call: NA; j_call: TRBJ1-2; cdr3_nt: TGTGCCAGCAGTTACTCGAAAGGGGGGGCTTACCAGGAACACACCTTC; cdr3_aa: CASSYSKGGAYQEHTF
v_call: TRBV6-5; clone_size: NA; d_call: NA; j_call: TRBJ2-2; cdr3_nt: TGTGCCAGCAGTTACGAGGGGATCGCCGGGGAGCTGTTTTTT; cdr3_aa: CASSYEGIAGELFF
v_call: TRBV18; clone_size: NA; d_call: NA; j_call: TRBJ1-1; cdr3_nt: TGTGCCAGCTCACAGGGAACTGAAGCTTTCTTT; cdr3_aa: CASSQGTEAFF
v_call: TRBV4-1; clone_size: NA; d_call: NA; j_call: TRBJ1-2; cdr3_nt: TGCGCCAGCAGCCCTCTCGACACAGCCTATGGCTACACCTTC; cdr3_aa: CASSPLDTAYGYTF
v_call: TRBV6-6; clone_size: NA; d_call: NA; j_call: TRBJ2-7; cdr3_nt: TGTGCCAGCAGTTTCAATTACGAGCAGTACTTC; cdr3_aa: CASSFNYEQYF
v_call: TRBV7-2; clone_size: NA; d_call: NA; j_call: TRBJ2-1; cdr3_nt: TGTGCCAGCAGCTTGGTACTCCTGGGGGAGCAGTTCTTC; cdr3_aa: CASSLVLLGEQFF
v_call: TRBV6-5; clone_size: NA; d_call: NA; j_call: TRBJ2-3; cdr3_nt: TGTGCCAGCAGTTACTCGGGGATCCTATCAGATACGCAGTATTTT; cdr3_aa: CASSYSGILSDTQYF
v_call: TRBV25-1; clone_size: NA; d_call: NA; j_call: TRBJ1-6; cdr3_nt: TGTGCCAGCAGTGAAAATGGGTCGGGGGGCGTTACTTCACCCCTCCACTTT; cdr3_aa: CASSENGSGGVTSPLHF
v_call: TRBV2; clone_size: NA; d_call: NA; j_call: TRBJ1-4; cdr3_nt: TGTGCCAGCAGGGAGACATACAGGAGTGAAAAACTGTTTTTT; cdr3_aa: CASRETYRSEKLFF
v_call: TRBV29-1; clone_size: NA; d_call: NA; j_call: TRBJ1-5; cdr3_nt: TGCAGCGCCAGAACTAGCAATCAGCCCCAGCATTTT; cdr3_aa: CSARTSNQPQHF
v_call: TRBV29-1; clone_size: NA; d_call: NA; j_call: TRBJ1-1; cdr3_nt: TGCAGCGTTATTATGGGCACTGAAGCTTTCTTT; cdr3_aa: CSVIMGTEAFF
v_call: TRBV5-5; clone_size: NA; d_call: TRBD1; j_call: TRBJ1-2; cdr3_nt: TGTGCCACCAGCGAAGGGGGCTGGAACTATGGCTACACCTTC; cdr3_aa: CATSEGGWNYGYTF
v_call: TRBV6-5; clone_size: NA; d_call: NA; j_call: TRBJ1-6; cdr3_nt: TGTGCCAGCAGTCTACAGGTTACCTATAATTCACCCCTCCACTTT; cdr3_aa: CASSLQVTYNSPLHF
v_call: TRBV4-2; clone_size: NA; d_call: NA; j_call: TRBJ1-1; cdr3_nt: TGTGCCAGCAGCCAAGATGCAACCATGGGCCGCGAAGCTTTCTTT; cdr3_aa: CASSQDATMGREAFF
v_call: TRBV13; clone_size: NA; d_call: NA; j_call: TRBJ2-2; cdr3_nt: TGTGCCAGCAGCTTCTCTTGGGACAACGCGAACACCGGGGAGCTGTTTTTT; cdr3_aa: CASSFSWDNANTGELFF
v_call: TRBV7-9; clone_size: once; d_call: NA; j_call: TRBJ1-1; cdr3_nt: TGTGCCAGCAGCTTAACAGCCCTGAACACTGAAGCTTTCTTT; cdr3_aa: CASSLTALNTEAFF
v_call: TRBV5-4; clone_size: few; d_call: TRBD1; j_call: TRBJ1-2; cdr3_nt: TGTGCCAGCAGCGAGTGGATGGGACAGGGTGTCAAGGGCTACACCTTC; cdr3_aa: CASSEWMGQGVKGYTF
v_call: TRBV3-1/TRBV3-2; clone_size: NA; d_call: NA; j_call: TRBJ2-5; cdr3_nt: TGTGCCAGCACAGCCCCCCGAGAGACCCAGTACTTC; cdr3_aa: CASTAPRETQYF
v_call: TRBV27; clone_size: NA; d_call: NA; j_call: TRBJ1-4; cdr3_nt: TGTGCCAGCAGTTTAGGGGGGCAACGTGGCGAAAAACTGTTTTTT; cdr3_aa: CASSLGGQRGEKLFF
v_call: TRBV29-1; clone_size: NA; d_call: TRBD2; j_call: TRBJ2-1; cdr3_nt: TGCAGCGTACTCGGGACTAGTGAAGAGCAGTTCTTC; cdr3_aa: CSVLGTSEEQFF
v_call: TRBV6-5; clone_size: NA; d_call: NA; j_call: TRBJ1-5; cdr3_nt: TGTGCCAGCAGCCCCGGACAGCCCAATCAGCCCCAGCATTTT; cdr3_aa: CASSPGQPNQPQHF
v_call: TRBV12-3/TRBV12-4; clone_size: once; d_call: NA; j_call: TRBJ1-1; cdr3_nt: TGTGCCACCGCAAGGCGTCTGAACACTGAAGCTTTCTTT; cdr3_aa: CATARRLNTEAFF
v_call: TRBV13; clone_size: NA; d_call: NA; j_call: TRBJ1-1; cdr3_nt: TGTGCCAGCAGCCCGACCGGAGAGGGGACTGAAGCTTTCTTT; cdr3_aa: CASSPTGEGTEAFF
v_call: TRBV19; clone_size: NA; d_call: NA; j_call: TRBJ2-6; cdr3_nt: TGTGCCAGTAGTCACCGCACTGGGGCCAACGTCCTGACTTTC; cdr3_aa: CASSHRTGANVLTF
v_call: TRBV6-6; clone_size: NA; d_call: TRBD2; j_call: TRBJ2-5; cdr3_nt: TGTGCCAGCAGTTGGGCTAGCGGGAGTGAGACCCAGTACTTC; cdr3_aa: CASSWASGSETQYF
v_call: TRBV7-9; clone_size: NA; d_call: NA; j_call: TRBJ2-7; cdr3_nt: TGTGCCAGCAGCCGTCCACGGGGCGAGCAGTACTTC; cdr3_aa: CASSRPRGEQYF
v_call: TRBV29-1; clone_size: NA; d_call: NA; j_call: TRBJ2-7; cdr3_nt: TGCAGCGTTAGGGCGGGCCACGAGCAGTACTTC; cdr3_aa: CSVRAGHEQYF
v_call: TRBV6-5; clone_size: NA; d_call: TRBD1; j_call: TRBJ1-1; cdr3_nt: TGTGCCAGCAGGTTCGACAGGGGCGTCACTGAAGCTTTCTTT; cdr3_aa: CASRFDRGVTEAFF
v_call: TRBV7-9; clone_size: NA; d_call: NA; j_call: TRBJ2-2; cdr3_nt: TGTGCCAGCAGCTTAGGTTCCACATCCACCGGGGAGCTGTTTTTT; cdr3_aa: CASSLGSTSTGELFF
v_call: TRBV10-3; clone_size: NA; d_call: NA; j_call: TRBJ1-2; cdr3_nt: TGTGCCATCAACCGCGAACCCGACTATGGCTACACCTTC; cdr3_aa: CAINREPDYGYTF
v_call: TRBV27; clone_size: NA; d_call: NA; j_call: TRBJ1-5; cdr3_nt: TGTGCCAGCAGTTATGACAGTTATCAGCCCCAGCATTTT; cdr3_aa: CASSYDSYQPQHF
v_call: TRBV3-1/TRBV3-2; clone_size: NA; d_call: NA; j_call: TRBJ2-1; cdr3_nt: TGTGCCAGCAGCCAAAGGGAGAGAGGATACAATGAGCAGTTCTTC; cdr3_aa: CASSQRERGYNEQFF
v_call: TRBV4-1; clone_size: few; d_call: NA; j_call: TRBJ1-1; cdr3_nt: TGCGCCAGCACCCGATGGACCGTCGGGAGGAACACTGAAGCTTTCTTT; cdr3_aa: CASTRWTVGRNTEAFF
v_call: TRBV6-5; clone_size: NA; d_call: NA; j_call: TRBJ2-1; cdr3_nt: TGTGCCAGCAGTTACTCGAGGACCAGGGGTAACAATGAGCAGTTCTTC; cdr3_aa: CASSYSRTRGNNEQFF
v_call: TRBV18; clone_size: NA; d_call: NA; j_call: TRBJ1-1; cdr3_nt: TGTGCCAGCTCTCCCGGGAGGGACACTGAAGCTTTCTTT; cdr3_aa: CASSPGRDTEAFF
v_call: TRBV4-2; clone_size: NA; d_call: NA; j_call: TRBJ2-1; cdr3_nt: TGTGCCAGCAGCCAAGATCGGACTACGACCTACAATGAGCAGTTCTTC; cdr3_aa: CASSQDRTTTYNEQFF
v_call: TRBV12-3/TRBV12-4; clone_size: NA; d_call: NA; j_call: TRBJ2-5; cdr3_nt: TGTGCCAGCAGTTTTATGGAGACCCAGTACTTC; cdr3_aa: CASSFMETQYF
v_call: TRBV5-1; clone_size: once; d_call: NA; j_call: TRBJ1-1; cdr3_nt: TGCGCCAGCAGCTCCGGACAGAACACTGAAGCTTTCTTT; cdr3_aa: CASSSGQNTEAFF
v_call: TRBV4-2; clone_size: NA; d_call: TRBD2; j_call: TRBJ2-1; cdr3_nt: TGTGCCAGCAGCCAAGAAGCGGGGGGGCACAATGAGCAGTTCTTC; cdr3_aa: CASSQEAGGHNEQFF
v_call: TRBV11-2; clone_size: NA; d_call: NA; j_call: TRBJ2-7; cdr3_nt: TGTGCCAGCAGCTCCAGAGAAACAGCAGGGTTACCCTACGAGCAGTACTTC; cdr3_aa: CASSSRETAGLPYEQYF
v_call: TRBV2; clone_size: once; d_call: NA; j_call: TRBJ1-5; cdr3_nt: TGTGCCAGCGGCCCGGGGGGGGGCAATCAGCCCCAGCATTTT; cdr3_aa: CASGPGGGNQPQHF
v_call: TRBV19; clone_size: NA; d_call: TRBD1; j_call: TRBJ1-2; cdr3_nt: TGTGCCAGTAGTACTACAGGGGTTGTCGGCTACACCTTC; cdr3_aa: CASSTTGVVGYTF